The rows below give T cell receptor beta chains drawn from one sample of a study of technical replicates of blood from four donors. TCRdb keeps only in-frame clones here, not all; method: immunoSEQ multiplex PCR. The sample holds over 90,000 clones, 95% seen once. The sequenced material came from T cells isolated from PBMCs. These receptor sequences come from a human donor in good health. The CDR3 runs from the conserved cysteine through the conserved F or W.

v_call cdr3_length cdr3_aa
TRBV7-9 14 CASSGDRVQETQYF
TRBV7-9 15 CASSLVGQGFYGYTF
TRBV6-5 14 CASSIRTGHGELFF
TRBV15 19 CATSREQGSGGGLQETQYF
TRBV27 15 CASSPLGGTAYEQYF
TRBV9 13 CASSPGISTEAFF
TRBV6-6 16 CASSHSTGFNTGELFF
TRBV28 13 CASSRRRDYGYTF
TRBV4-2 15 CASSPSGRASYEQYF
TRBV10-1 12 CATPTGNNEQFF
TRBV9 12 CASGLSQETQYF
TRBV13 16 CASSSQGSSYNSPLHF
TRBV7-9 16 CASSLFAGGGSGELFF
TRBV4-1 14 CASSQVGGIYGYTF
TRBV7-8 17 CASSLARHQTGDYGYTF
TRBV6-1 14 CASSEAGEGQPQHF
TRBV4-1 15 CASSPDREGTGELFF
TRBV2 13 CASSAEGNTEAFF
TRBV6-1 14 CASSESEIYYGYTF
TRBV12-5 14 CASGTGGATDTQYF
TRBV7-9 17 CASSPGGWSYSTDTQYF
TRBV27 18 CASSLSRPHRVNTGELFF
TRBV14 16 CASSPPQGASNTEAFF
TRBV19 12 CASSLRGYGYTF
TRBV30 15 CAWSPKTVSYNEQFF
TRBV20-1 11 CSARSINWQFF
TRBV5-1 16 CASSLEGVGASYGYTF
TRBV5-5 14 CASGLTSGAYEQYF
TRBV2 17 CASSEVGDRGGGDTQYF
TRBV28 14 CASTTAANTGELFF
TRBV18 14 CASSPWGADTEAFF
TRBV12-5 18 CASAPGGVYFNSNQPQHF
TRBV9 15 CASSGGTSGFNEQFF
TRBV19 14 CASSIAYSTDTQYF
TRBV9 15 CASSLTTGGAYEQYF
TRBV18 15 CASSPMGGFDTEAFF
TRBV28 13 CAILSGTDNEQFF
TRBV7-9 15 CASSSGSPIREKLFF
TRBV6-1 15 CASSEVWQRTGELFF
TRBV5-1 14 CASSFTGDPYEQYF